A single sample is the source of the 30 T cell receptor beta chains below, sequenced in a study of cytotoxic CD8 clonotypes in ibrutinib-treated CLL. Using immunoSEQ multiplex PCR, the repertoire was profiled, and TCRdb retains in-frame clones only, with some absent. This sample has about 150,000 clones, with over 60% found just once. Source: PBMCs, taken after 12 months of ibrutinib treatment. Receptor source: a human donor with chronic lymphocytic leukemia.

The V and J genes are TRBV6-6 and TRBJ1-2; the match to TRBD1 covers 7 bases. CDR1 is MNHNY and CDR2 is SVGAGI in the germline V gene (reference sequence). The CDR3 totals 15 residues. V trimming: 2 bases; J trimming: 8 bases; junction bases outside the gene matches: 11. This CDR3 is CASSYPRQGGFGYTF. CDR3 nucleotides: TGTGCCAGCAGTTACCCCAGACAGGGAGGATTCGGCTACACCTTC.

The J gene is TRBJ2-5, the V gene TRBV5-1, with D tentatively TRBD2 (6 bases). The CDR3 consists of 15 residues. Per the germline V gene, CDR1 is SGHRS and CDR2 is YFSETQ. Trimming took 2 bases from V and 2 from J, leaving 13 bases between them. The CDR3 here is CASSLRAGRQETQYF. The CDR3 nucleotides are TGCGCCAGCAGCTTAAGGGCGGGGAGACAAGAGACCCAGTACTTC.

V and J are TRBV7-2 and TRBJ2-5, with D possibly being TRBD1 (6 bases). The V end lost 3 bases, the J end lost 4 bases, and 18 bases lay between the germline ends. The CDR3 runs to 16 residues. Per germline, CDR1 SGHTA and CDR2 FQGNSA. The CDR3 loop is CASSLGSVRGGETQYF. The CDR3 DNA reads TGTGCCAGCAGCTTGGGGTCGGTTAGAGGGGGAGAGACCCAGTACTTC. Complete variable domain (other parts from reference TRBV7-2 and TRBJ2-5): GAGVSQSPSNKVTEKGKDVELRCDPISGHTALYWYRQSLGQGLEFLIYFQGNSAPDKSGLPSDRFSAERTGGSVSTLTIQRTQQEDSAVYLCASSLGSVRGGETQYFGPGTRLLVL.

V usage is TRBV5-4 and J usage is TRBJ2-5; 9 bases agree with TRBD2. Germline CDR1 reads SGHNT; CDR2 reads YYREEE (reference sequence). V shed 0 bases and J 0 bases; nucleotides not matched to a gene: 15. This CDR3 has 20 residues. CDR3: CASSLVSPLLAGPYQETQYF. DNA for the CDR3: TGTGCCAGCAGCTTGGTTTCCCCCTTACTAGCGGGCCCGTACCAAGAGACCCAGTACTTC.

This clone was counted only a few times. The same CDR3 is also encoded by other DNA sequences in this sample. The V call is TRBV19, the J call TRBJ2-5; D not resolved. Trimming stripped 1 base from V and 5 bases from J, with 8 bases between. The length of the CDR3 is 13 residues. CDR1 and CDR2 (germline): LNHDA, SQIVND (reference sequence). The CDR3 DNA is TGTGCCAGTAGTATAGTTCGTGGCGAGACCCAGTACTTC. This codes for CASSIVRGETQYF.

The rearrangement joins TRBV28 to TRBJ1-2, with 8 bases identical to TRBD1. The CDR3 has 15 amino acids. V shed 5 bases and J 2 bases; nucleotides not matched to a gene: 7. Germline values: CDR1 MDHEN, CDR2 SYDVKM. CDR3 sequence (DNA): TGTGCCAGCAGTCCCTGGACAGGGACAAACTATGGCTACACCTTC. This codes for CASSPWTGTNYGYTF.

In the case of this clone: Its ends do not fully match the called genes, so a read error is possible. The CDR3 spells CPEGTADTQYF. The CDR3 DNA sequence: TGCCCGGAGGGGACGGCGGATACGCAGTATTTT. This sequence joins TRBV7-9 and TRBJ2-3, with TRBD2 as a possible D gene (6 bases). Germline V CDR1 and CDR2: SEHNR, FQNEAQ (reference sequence). The CDR3 is 11 residues long.

The chain has TRBV2 and TRBJ1-5, with 7 bases lining up with TRBD1. CDR1 and CDR2 (germline): SNHLY, FYNNEI. The J segment lost 5 bases and the V segment lost 8 bases, leaving 9 bases of the junction unmatched. The CDR3 covers 14 residues. CDR3: CASSPRGRDQPQHF. CDR3 nucleotides: TGTGCCAGCTCCCCCAGGGGGAGAGATCAGCCCCAGCATTTT.

The gene calls are TRBV7-2 and TRBJ2-2; 12 bases are a match to TRBD2. This CDR3 spans 15 amino acids. CDR1 and CDR2 (germline): SGHTA, FQGNSA. V shed 5 bases, J shed 7 bases, and the junction held 5 bases outside the gene matches. In DNA form, the CDR3 reads TGTGCCAGCAGCCCCCCGACTAGCGGGAGCGGGGAGCTGTTTTTT. Its protein is CASSPPTSGSGELFF.

This clone was observed a handful of times. Within the sample, other DNA sequences also encode this same CDR3. The chain couples TRBV5-1 to TRBJ2-7; D remains ambiguous. Germline values: CDR1 SGHRS, CDR2 YFSETQ. Trimming took off 0 bases at V and 0 bases at J, with 7 bases between the two ends. The CDR3 consists of 14 residues. The chain's CDR3 is CASSLVWTSYEQYF. As DNA, the CDR3 is TGCGCCAGCAGCTTGGTTTGGACCTCCTACGAGCAGTACTTC.

This clone was counted once. The chain couples TRBV5-6 to TRBJ2-2, with 7 bases aligning to TRBD1. V gave up 0 bases and J gave up 2 bases; unmatched junction bases: 4. Germline V gives CDR1 SGHDT, CDR2 YYEEEE. The CDR3 totals 16 residues. CDR3 nucleotides: TGTGCCAGCAGCTTGGGAGACAGGGCTAACACCGGGGAGCTGTTTTTT. Its protein product is CASSLGDRANTGELFF.

The chain is built from TRBV20-1 and TRBJ2-7; no definite D call. V was trimmed by 3 bases and J by 4 bases, leaving 7 bases between them. CDR1 DFQATT and CDR2 SNEGSKA come from the germline V gene (reference sequence). This CDR3 has 11 amino acids. CDR3 loop: CSARLLYEQYF. DNA of the CDR3: TGCAGTGCTAGGCTCTTATACGAGCAGTACTTC.

This rearrangement joins TRBV27 to TRBJ2-5; perhaps TRBD2 as D (5 bases). V shed 5 bases and J shed 5 bases, with 18 bases lying between them. This CDR3 spans 15 amino acids. Germline loops: CDR1 MNHEY, CDR2 SMNVEV (reference sequence). The CDR3 sequence: CASSPMFGLGETQYF. CDR3 DNA: TGTGCCAGCAGTCCCATGTTTGGACTTGGGGAGACCCAGTACTTC.

This chain links TRBV5-1 with TRBJ2-5; no clear D gene. Germline V gives CDR1 SGHRS, CDR2 YFSETQ. This CDR3 has 15 amino acids. Trimming stripped 6 bases from V and 1 base from J, with 16 bases between. CDR3: CASTIFSLSQETQYF. CDR3 sequence (DNA): TGCGCCAGCACGATCTTTAGTTTGTCCCAAGAGACCCAGTACTTC.

The chain joins TRBV2 to TRBJ2-7, with D perhaps TRBD1 (5 bases). Germline V lookup: CDR1 SNHLY, CDR2 FYNNEI. CDR3 length equals 13 residues. V was clipped by 0 bases and J by 5 bases, with 8 bases between them. CDR3 in amino acids: CASSEARVNEQYF. DNA for the CDR3: TGTGCCAGCAGTGAAGCCAGGGTGAACGAGCAGTACTTC.

The chain combines TRBV13 with TRBJ2-1, with 11 bases fitting TRBD2. The trim removed 0 bases at V and 7 bases at J, leaving 5 bases unmatched. The CDR3 runs to 16 residues. Germline lookup yields CDR1 PRHDT and CDR2 FYEKMQ (reference sequence). The CDR3 DNA follows: TGTGCCAGCAGCTTAGGACTAGCGGGAGCTAGTAATGAGCAGTTCTTC. This codes for CASSLGLAGASNEQFF.

The sample holds a few counts of this clone. This chain uses TRBV10-1 with TRBJ2-5; D gene uncertain. Germline V gene sequence: CDR1 WNHNN, CDR2 SYGVQD (reference sequence). V lost 0 bases, J lost 2 bases, and 4 bases lay in between. CDR3 length: 13 amino acids. The CDR3 region is CASSESGQETQYF. The CDR3 DNA reads TGCGCCAGCAGTGAGTCGGGGCAAGAGACCCAGTACTTC.

The V and J genes are TRBV6-1 and TRBJ1-2; 11 bases are shared with TRBD1. The CDR3 is made up of 15 amino acids. Germline CDR1 and CDR2: MNHNS and SASEGT. With 3 bases clipped from V and 2 bases from J, the junction kept 2 bases outside the gene matches. Written as DNA, the CDR3 is TGTGCCAGCAGTGAGTGGGACAGGGGGAACTATGGCTACACCTTC. Translated, it gives CASSEWDRGNYGYTF.

The chain couples TRBV6-1 to TRBJ1-4, with D perhaps TRBD1 (6 bases). Germline loops: CDR1 MNHNS, CDR2 SASEGT. Trimming stripped 6 bases from V and 7 bases from J, with 15 bases between. The length of the CDR3 is 14 residues. The CDR3 sequence is CASRGTFLGEKLFF. As DNA, the CDR3 is TGTGCCAGCAGGGGGACATTCTTGGGTGAAAAACTGTTTTTT.

V usage is TRBV5-1 and J usage is TRBJ1-2; TRBD1 agrees at 9 bases. The CDR3 extends over 13 amino acids. The germline V gene encodes CDR1 SGHRS and CDR2 YFSETQ. V was pared by 4 bases and J by 4 bases, with 2 bases of the junction left unmatched. The CDR3 is CASSLDRGYGYTF. CDR3 sequence (DNA): TGCGCCAGCAGCCTGGACAGGGGCTATGGCTACACCTTC.

The chain joins TRBV29-1 to TRBJ1-1, with TRBD1 matching over 8 bases. Trimming at V came to 3 bases and at J to 9 bases, leaving 6 bases not matched to a gene. This CDR3 contains 12 residues. CDR1 is SQVTM and CDR2 is ANQGSEA in the germline V gene. Written as DNA, the CDR3 is TGCAGCGTTGAGAAGGGACAGGAAAAAGCTTTCTTT. Protein: CSVEKGQEKAFF.

V and J are TRBV5-4 and TRBJ2-3; D is unresolved. The CDR3 sequence is 12 residues long. Trimming took 5 bases from V and 4 from J, leaving 8 bases between them. CDR1 and CDR2 from the germline V gene are SGHNT and YYREEE (reference sequence). For the CDR3, the DNA is TGTGCCAGCAGAAACGACGCAGATACGCAGTATTTT. As protein: CASRNDADTQYF.

This clone is a singleton in its sample. The rearrangement links TRBV4-3 to TRBJ2-1, with a tentative D call TRBD2 (6 bases). This CDR3 is 14 amino acids long. CDR1 and CDR2 from the germline V gene are LGHNA and YSLEER. The V gene lost 0 bases and the J gene lost 9 bases, with 12 bases spanning the gap. The CDR3 DNA sequence: TGCGCCAGCAGCCAAGAAGAGCGGGTGGGTGAGCAGTTCTTC. It specifies CASSQEERVGEQFF.

V and J are TRBV5-4 and TRBJ2-3; no reliable D call. Trimming left V 3 bases short and J 6 bases short, with 8 bases between. Germline CDR1 is SGHNT and CDR2 is YYREEE (reference sequence). This CDR3 is 12 amino acids long. DNA of the CDR3: TGTGCCAGCAGCTGGACCTCGGATACGCAGTATTTT. Protein: CASSWTSDTQYF.

V and J are TRBV5-1 and TRBJ2-1; D is unresolved. Trimming pared 4 bases from V and 0 bases from J, leaving 8 bases between. This CDR3 is built from 14 residues. CDR1 is SGHRS, CDR2 YFSETQ, per germline. The DNA of the CDR3 is TGCGCCAGCAGCACTGTGAGCTCCTACAATGAGCAGTTCTTC. Protein sequence: CASSTVSSYNEQFF.

The chain links TRBV5-1 to TRBJ2-7; 8 bases agree with TRBD1. From germline, CDR1 is SGHRS and CDR2 YFSETQ. The CDR3 runs 15 residues. Trimming cost V 5 bases and J 6 bases; bases outside gene matches: 13. CDR3 sequence reads: CASSSGVTGVGEQYF. In DNA form, the CDR3 reads TGCGCCAGCAGTAGTGGCGTGACAGGGGTGGGCGAGCAGTACTTC.

The rearrangement uses TRBV10-3 and TRBJ2-1, with D perhaps TRBD1 (5 bases). Per germline, CDR1 ENHRY and CDR2 SYGVKD. The CDR3 spans 14 residues. Trimming took 7 bases from V and 6 from J, leaving 16 bases between them. The CDR3 loop is CAIKRQGSVNEQFF. CDR3 bases: TGTGCCATCAAGAGGCAGGGATCTGTCAATGAGCAGTTCTTC.

The chain combines TRBV28 with TRBJ1-1; 7 bases agree with TRBD1. V shed 5 bases and J 8 bases; nucleotides not matched to a gene: 8. CDR1 and CDR2 (germline): MDHEN, SYDVKM. The CDR3 consists of 13 residues. CDR3: CASSLSGGREAFF. DNA of the CDR3: TGTGCCAGCAGTCTTTCAGGGGGGCGGGAAGCTTTCTTT.

The J gene is TRBJ2-6, the V gene TRBV7-9; no firm D call. CDR1 and CDR2 from the germline V gene are SEHNR and FQNEAQ (reference sequence). Trimming removed 5 bases at V and 0 bases at J, with 14 bases between. The CDR3 is made up of 17 amino acids. CDR3 in DNA: TGTGCCAGCAGCCCCGACATGGGAAACTCTGGGGCCAACGTCCTGACTTTC. It specifies CASSPDMGNSGANVLTF.

The CDR3 DNA reads TGTGCCAGCAAAGGGGGCCGCACAGATACGCAGTATTTT. Its translation is CASKGGRTDTQYF. V gene TRBV28 combines with J gene TRBJ2-3; 7 bases map to TRBD1. V shed 7 bases, J shed 1 base, and the junction held 2 bases outside the gene matches. The CDR3 is made up of 13 amino acids. Germline CDR1 and CDR2: MDHEN and SYDVKM.